The sequence of this TCR beta chain was determined in a study of early T cells in non-severe SARS-CoV-2 infection. The CDR3 extends over 13 amino acids. Unmatched junction bases numbered 3, after V lost 5 bases and J lost 6 bases. Germline values: CDR1 LNHDA, CDR2 SQIVND (reference sequence). Via MiXCR, TCRdb re-called the 5' RACE reads, giving one row per CDR3 protein. The table shows 45,000 to 60,000 distinct CDR3 sequences, with roughly 10% occurring only once. This TCR was recovered from an adult who was a healthcare worker with PCR-confirmed SARS-CoV-2 infection or an uninfected control (not recorded which). The chain couples TRBV19 to TRBJ1-5; 8 bases are a match to TRBD1. Sequences were obtained from whole blood. The CDR3 is CASSGQGTQPQHF. For the CDR3, the DNA is TGTGCCAGTAGTGGACAGGGAACTCAGCCCCAGCATTTT.